This T cell receptor beta chain was captured by sequencing in a study of identical twins (dated by TCRdb to the mid-2010s). Concerning the study at large: The study deep-sequenced TCR alpha and beta repertoires from monozygotic twins, unrelated adults of various ages and cord blood to test whether fetal clonotypes persist. To rule out contamination, replicate twin experiments were performed at different times with different library preparation protocols.

Of note for this clonotype: Its antigen has not been determined. No base-level quality is on record; no much larger clone is a single base apart.

What the authors observed across the whole study: Compared with coincidental sharing between unrelated individuals, an excess of low generation-probability sequences was observed among out-of-frame TCR alpha sequences shared between twins. In beta out-of-frame sequences, excess twin sharing was weaker, because having fewer shared sequences lowered the signal-to-noise ratio. In monozygotic twins, out-of-frame TCR alpha sharing was systematically underestimated by recombination models, although the models agreed with sharing between unrelated individuals. Because the same donors could not be followed over many years, conclusions were based on cross-sectional statistical analysis. Fewer insertions were carried by abundant cord blood beta clonotypes, a similar but weaker trend appeared in young adult naive repertoires, and no such trend appeared in memory repertoires. Invariant T cells such as MAIT and iNKT could partly confound zero-insertion analyses, though diverse VJ usage argued against this for most clonotypes.

Every donor in the study was a healthy Caucasian. The twin cohort comprised three pairs of female monozygotic twins, all aged about 18 to 30 years. CD4+ and CD8+ T cell populations were isolated with positive isolation kits from Invitrogen. Libraries came from 5' RACE. Instrument used: Illumina HiSeq 2000. A universal primer binding site was introduced by template switching, and a unique molecular identifier was present in the final cDNA, enabling accurate counting of TCR cDNA molecules. Specific primers in the conserved constant-segment region were used to synthesize first-strand cDNA for the TCR alpha and beta chains. Each cDNA library was double barcoded, with a SMART-Mk sample barcode plus Illumina barcodes, to control for contamination. Two successive PCR steps introduced TruSeq adapter sequences along with Illumina sample barcodes. TCR alpha and beta cDNA libraries were sequenced on the Illumina HiSeq platform with custom primers. In the authors' own workflow: MiGEC was used to process raw reads and extract unique molecular identifiers, and MiXCR was used to find CDR3 positions. Recombination models were inferred per individual with the repgenHMM and IGoR tools using an EM algorithm. The analysis of shared clonotypes was done with the tcR package in R, with sharing normalized by the product of cloneset sizes. Out-of-frame nonproductive sequences were analyzed to study raw recombination free of thymic and clonal selection effects. The public reads were run again by TCRdb, first through fastp at Q25 and then through MiXCR, and only productive beta chains were kept. Rows are unified per CDR3 protein, each entry keeping the most common DNA and genes. TCRdb assigned the V and J calls; the authors' analysis was not used. The sample includes approximately 550,000 distinct CDR3 sequences, with under 25% observed a single time. The top ten clones comprise 0.45% to 0.5% of the sample.

A distance of 12 bases separates the germline ends of V and J, which lose 0 bases and 2 bases respectively. CDR1 and CDR2, per the germline V gene, are SGHDT and YYEEEE. The CDR3 holds 16 amino acids from the cysteine to the phenylalanine. The kept DNA is CDR3 alone, 48 bases in frame from the first base. The same specimen was also included in a second study, on yellow fever vaccine responses in identical twins. The second paper further reports: According to the authors, in identical twins the way T cells responded to vaccination appeared partly convergent and partly personalized. In identical twins, the study followed T cell clones that responded to the vaccine with precision.

Sequencing was carried out using CD4+ T cells sorted from blood. The rearrangement joined TRBV5-6 to TRBJ1-5; there is no confident call for the D gene. The clonotype comes from a woman aged 18 to 35 in good health. This receptor has the CDR3 CASSLAGRWGNQPQHF. The DNA is TGTGCCAGCAGCTTGGCCGGCAGGTGGGGCAATCAGCCCCAGCATTTT. Joined to the reference TRBV5-6 and TRBJ1-5 proteins, this CDR3 gives the full variable domain: DAGVTQSPTHLIKTRGQQVTLRCSPKSGHDTVSWYQQALGQGPQFIFQYYEEEERQRGNFPDRFSGHQFPNYSSELNVNALLLGDSALYLCASSLAGRWGNQPQHFGDGTRLSIL.